A single sample gave rise to the 21 T cell receptor beta chains below, sequenced in a study of tissue T cells after allogeneic stem cell transplantation. Some clones are missing from TCRdb's copy, which holds only in-frame ones; the method was immunoSEQ multiplex PCR. Here the sample spans around 10,000 clones, approximately 38% being singletons. Sample time point: mouse harvest day 7 after allogeneic transplant. Mouse grafts combined 10^7 T-cell-depleted bone marrow cells with 10^6 splenic CD5+ T cells. Input material: skin. The receptors were gathered from a female BALB/c mouse given C57BL/6 T cells with graft-versus-host disease after an allogeneic hematopoietic cell transplant.

Regarding this clone: The genes and germline here are from mouse. Coverage ceases 1 residue before the CDR3 finishes, and the germline J gene fills in the end. This sequence joins TRBV3 and TRBJ1-1, with a possible D match to TRBD1 (6 bases). V was clipped by 5 bases and J by 4 bases, with 8 bases between them. The V gene's germline CDR1 is SNHLY and CDR2 FYNGKV (reference sequence). The CDR3 is 12 amino acids. The covered CDR3 bases are TGTGCCAGCAGCACAGGGTTCACAGAAGTCTTC. This translates into CASSTGFTEVF. In full, the CDR3 reads CASSTGFTEVFF.

Comment on this clone: The gene names given are mouse names. The read ends 1 residue early relative to the CDR3; the germline J gene fills the gap. The rearrangement joins TRBV12-2 to TRBJ2-5; TRBD2 agrees at 12 bases. Germline CDR1 is SGHLS and CDR2 is HYDKME. With 3 bases clipped from V and 2 bases from J, the junction kept 2 bases outside the gene matches. The CDR3 spans 15 residues. CDR3 bases read: TGTGCCAGCTCTAGGGGACTGGGGGGCCAAGACACCCAGTAC. Protein sequence: CASSRGLGGQDTQY. The whole CDR3 sequence reads CASSRGLGGQDTQYF.

This clone was found a few times. The gene names given are mouse names. The sequence runs out 1 residue before the end of the CDR3; the remainder is reconstructed from the germline J gene. V gene TRBV26 combines with J gene TRBJ2-1; D remains unclear. The CDR3 sequence is 11 residues long. Germline V gives CDR1 KGHPV, CDR2 FQNQEV (reference sequence). Trimming left V 0 bases short and J 6 bases short, with 0 bases between. The covered CDR3 bases are TGTGCCAGCAGTCTGTCTGCTGAGCAGTTC. Translating it yields CASSLSAEQF. The entire CDR3 sequence reads CASSLSAEQFF.

This clone was recorded a few times. Genes here carry mouse names. The observed sequence ends 1 residue before the CDR3 terminus, with the missing tail filled in from the germline J gene. This rearrangement joins TRBV24 to TRBJ2-1; maybe TRBD1 (6 bases). CDR3 size: 15 residues. V was trimmed by 1 base and J by 2 bases, leaving 9 bases between them. Germline V lookup: CDR1 KGHTA, CDR2 FRNEEI. The CDR3 loop is CASSLSRGDYAEQFF. The sequenced CDR3 bases are TGTGCCAGCAGTCTGTCCAGGGGAGACTATGCTGAGCAGTTC.

In the case of this clone: Any gene name here is a mouse gene name. The observed sequence ends 1 residue before the CDR3 terminus, with the missing tail filled in from the germline J gene. This chain links TRBV1 with TRBJ2-1, with 11 bases that match TRBD2. The CDR3 is 16 amino acids. Germline assignment: CDR1 NSQYPW and CDR2 LRSPGD (reference sequence). The junction had 1 base not matched to a gene; V was cut back by 3 bases and J by 0 bases. The CDR3 region is CTCSAGTGGNYAEQFF. Partial CDR3 DNA: TGCACCTGCAGTGCCGGGACTGGGGGTAACTATGCTGAGCAGTTC. Using reference TRBV1 and TRBJ2-1 for the parts outside the CDR3, the full variable domain is VTLLEQNPRWRLVPRGQAVNLRCILKNSQYPWMSWYQQDLQKQLQWLFTLRSPGDKEVKSLPGADYLATRVTDTELRLQVANMSQGRTLYCTCSAGTGGNYAEQFFGPGTRLTVL.

With respect to this clone: Any gene name here is a mouse gene name. CDR3 bases read: TGTGCCAGCAGCTTAGAAGGAGTCTTC. It specifies CASSLEGVF. The full CDR3 protein is CASSLEGVFF. The chain links TRBV3 to TRBJ1-1; the D is unclear. The read halts 1 residue ahead of the CDR3 end, with the missing end drawn from the germline J gene. CDR1 is SNHLY and CDR2 is FYNGKV in the germline V gene (reference sequence). This CDR3 is 10 amino acids long. The V gene lost 1 base and the J gene lost 10 bases, with 4 bases spanning the gap.

Turning to this clone: The gene names given are mouse names. The read terminates 1 residue before the CDR3 end, so the remaining end is supplied by the germline J gene. The rearrangement links TRBV3 to TRBJ1-6; TRBD1 matches at 8 bases. TRBJ1-6 is an open reading frame, and its role is uncertain. The CDR3 covers 15 residues. J gave up 5 bases and V 2 bases, and 2 bases lay outside the gene matches. Germline V gene lookup returns CDR1 SNHLY and CDR2 FYNGKV (reference sequence). Incomplete CDR3 DNA: TGTGCCAGCAGCTTAAGGACAGGGAATAATTCGCCCCTCTAC. The encoded protein is CASSLRTGNNSPLY. The entire CDR3 is CASSLRTGNNSPLYF.

To note about this clone: The genes are named according to mouse. Read sequence stops 1 residue before the CDR3 end, and the germline J gene provides the missing end. The chain combines TRBV14 with TRBJ1-1; 10 bases fit TRBD1. Germline-derived CDR1 and CDR2 are SGHDT and FRDEAV. The CDR3 consists of 14 residues. V shed 5 bases and J 4 bases; nucleotides not matched to a gene: 5. The CDR3 loop is CASSRQGAGTEVFF. Partial CDR3 DNA: TGTGCCAGCAGCCGACAGGGGGCGGGCACAGAAGTCTTC.

By share of the sample, this clone is medium-sized (0.01 to 0.1%). Gene names and germline refer to mouse. The read ends 1 residue before the CDR3 terminus; that terminus is restored from the germline J gene. The chain is built from TRBV16 and TRBJ2-1, with unresolved D. Germline V gene sequence: CDR1 SGHSA, CDR2 FRNQAP. V was shortened by 6 bases and J by 4 bases, with 4 bases between the two germline ends. The CDR3 consists of 11 residues. The covered CDR3 bases are TGTGCAAGCAGTTGGTATGCTGAGCAGTTC. Translated, it gives CASSWYAEQF. The full-length CDR3 reads as CASSWYAEQFF.

This clone was picked up a small number of times. All gene names here are mouse names. The chain's CDR3 is CASSLGTISYEQYF. CDR3 bases read: TGTGCCAGCAGTCTGGGGACAATCTCCTATGAACAGTAC. The rearrangement joins TRBV26 to TRBJ2-7, with TRBD1 as a possible D gene (6 bases). The observed sequence ends 1 residue before the CDR3 terminus, with the missing tail filled in from the germline J gene. The CDR3 runs 14 residues. Trimming left V 2 bases short and J 0 bases short, with 8 bases between. CDR1 and CDR2 (germline): KGHPV, FQNQEV (reference sequence).

Concerning this clone: Mouse names are used for the genes. The read terminates 1 residue before the CDR3 end, so the remaining end is supplied by the germline J gene. The chain couples TRBV26 to TRBJ1-4, with D possibly being TRBD1 (5 bases). CDR1 and CDR2 (germline): KGHPV, FQNQEV (reference sequence). CDR3 length: 16 amino acids. The V end was cut by 0 bases, the J end by 3 bases, with 11 bases between. The CDR3 sequence: CASSLSSGRANERLFF. The part of the CDR3 DNA that was read is TGTGCCAGCAGTCTGTCGTCAGGGAGGGCCAACGAAAGATTATTT.

A note on this clone: Genes and germline come from the mouse. The CDR3 end lies 1 residue beyond the end of the read and is filled in from the germline J gene. The chain has TRBV15 and TRBJ2-7; D not resolved. Deletions cut 5 bases from V and 0 bases from J, with 5 bases between. Germline V gene lookup returns CDR1 SGHND and CDR2 FRSKSL. The CDR3 is made up of 12 amino acids. The CDR3 DNA, read in part, is TGTGCCAGCAGTCCCGTCTCCTATGAACAGTAC. This translates into CASSPVSYEQY. The whole CDR3 sequence is CASSPVSYEQYF.

This clone has more than one count but fewer than ten. Mouse names are used for the genes. The read terminates 1 residue ahead of where the CDR3 ends, so the germline J gene completes it. The chain links TRBV23 to TRBJ1-4; the DNA was not used to check the table's D call, TRBD1. Germline loops: CDR1 KGHTA, CDR2 FQNQQP. The CDR3 is 14 residues long. Here the CDR3 reads CSSSLTNSNERLFF. The covered CDR3 bases are TGCTCCAGCAGTCTGACAAATTCCAACGAAAGATTATTT.

This clone has just a few counts. Genes and germline are mouse. The read ends 1 residue early relative to the CDR3; the germline J gene fills the gap. The V gene is TRBV2, the J gene TRBJ1-2, with unresolved D. Looked up from germline, CDR1 is LGHNA and CDR2 is YSYQKL. The CDR3 sequence is 15 residues long. V lost 0 bases and J 0 bases, leaving 8 bases between the germline ends. The CDR3 loop is CASSQERQSNSDYTF. CDR3 bases read: TGTGCCAGCAGCCAAGAGAGACAATCAAACTCCGACTACACC.

The table lists this clone with a few counts. Gene names follow the mouse nomenclature. With the read ending 1 residue before the CDR3 end, the germline J gene is used to fill in that end. The genes are TRBV31 and TRBJ1-1; D might be TRBD1 (6 bases). This CDR3 has 13 amino acids. Per the germline V gene, CDR1 is GKSSPN and CDR2 is SITVG. V dropped 1 base and J dropped 3 bases, with 9 bases sitting between them. The CDR3 protein is CAWSRPGDTEVFF. Incomplete CDR3 DNA: TGTGCCTGGAGTCGGCCAGGGGACACAGAAGTCTTC.

Concerning this clone: Gene labels here are mouse ones. The read gets to within 1 residue of the CDR3 end, and the germline J gene fills in the rest. The chain carries TRBV4 and TRBJ2-5; 7 positions agree with TRBD1. J was trimmed by 2 bases and V by 4 bases; bases with no gene match: 3. Per the germline V gene, CDR1 is LGHDT and CDR2 is YNNKQL (reference sequence). The CDR3 contains 14 residues. Here the CDR3 reads CASSFRGSQDTQYF. The part of the CDR3 DNA that was read is TGTGCCAGCAGCTTCAGGGGGAGCCAAGACACCCAGTAC.

Of note for this clone: The germline and genes are mouse ones. Read sequence stops 1 residue before the CDR3 end, and the germline J gene provides the missing end. This chain uses TRBV26 with TRBJ2-4; D possibly uses TRBD1 or TRBD2 (5 bases each). Germline assignment: CDR1 KGHPV and CDR2 FQNQEV (reference sequence). This CDR3 region has 13 residues. V lost 2 bases, J lost 7 bases, and 10 bases lay in between. CDR3 DNA, as far as it was read: TGTGCCAGCAGTCTGAAGGGGCGGGACACCTTGTAC. Its translation: CASSLKGRDTLY. In full, the CDR3 reads CASSLKGRDTLYF.

With regard to this clone: The gene names here belong to mouse. The part of the CDR3 DNA that was read is TGTGCCAGCAGTTTCCTGGGGGGGGCGCTTGCTGAGCAGTTC. This codes for CASSFLGGALAEQF. The whole CDR3 reads CASSFLGGALAEQFF. The rearrangement uses TRBV14 and TRBJ2-1; TRBD2 matches 9 bases. The CDR3 end falls 1 residue outside the read, so it is completed with the germline J gene. There are 15 residues in the CDR3. V trimming: 1 base; J trimming: 6 bases; junction bases outside the gene matches: 5. In germline, CDR1 is SGHDT, CDR2 FRDEAV.

This clone was observed a handful of times. Gene names follow the mouse nomenclature. The read ends 1 residue before the CDR3 terminus; that terminus is restored from the germline J gene. V gene TRBV2 combines with J gene TRBJ2-5; 9 nucleotides align to TRBD2. The length of the CDR3 is 16 residues. Germline CDR1 reads LGHNA; CDR2 reads YSYQKL. The V and J ends lost 0 bases and 1 base, in that order; junction bases with no gene match: 2. The CDR3 DNA, read in part, is TGTGCCAGCAGCCAAGACTGGGGGGGATACCAAGACACCCAGTAC. Translating gives CASSQDWGGYQDTQY. The entire CDR3 reads CASSQDWGGYQDTQYF.

A word on this clone: Gene names and germline match the mouse. Read data end 1 residue before the CDR3 end; the end is taken from the germline J gene. The sample has other DNA sequences that encode this CDR3 too. V is TRBV26 and J is TRBJ1-3; D gene uncertain. Germline V gene lookup returns CDR1 KGHPV and CDR2 FQNQEV (reference sequence). The length of the CDR3 is 14 residues. V was trimmed by 3 bases and J by 0 bases, leaving 6 bases between them. Incomplete CDR3 DNA: TGTGCCAGCAGTCTTCAGAATTCTGGAAATACGCTCTAT. Encoded protein: CASSLQNSGNTLY. The CDR3 as a whole reads CASSLQNSGNTLYF. The variable domain in full, with the rest retrieved from reference TRBV26 and TRBJ1-3, is NSKVIQTPRYLVKGQGQKAKMRCIPEKGHPVVFWYQQNKNNEFKFLINFQNQEVLQQIDMTEKRFSAECPSNSPCSLEIQSSEAGDSALYLCASSLQNSGNTLYFGEGSRLIVV.

Remarks on this clone: Gene names follow the mouse nomenclature. The CDR3 end falls 1 residue outside the read, so it is completed with the germline J gene. V is TRBV1 and J is TRBJ2-2, with D tentatively TRBD2 (6 bases). The CDR3 runs to 17 residues. From germline, CDR1 is NSQYPW and CDR2 LRSPGD (reference sequence). V was shortened by 6 bases and J by 0 bases, with 17 bases between the two germline ends. The sequenced part of the CDR3 DNA is TGCACCTGCAGCGGTGCAGCCGGGACTTCAAACACCGGGCAGCTCTAC. Amino acids: CTCSGAAGTSNTGQLY. The full CDR3 is CTCSGAAGTSNTGQLYF.